These 22 T cell receptor beta chains originate from one sample sequenced in a study of STAT5B mutations in CD4+ large granular lymphocyte leukemia. Clones were sequenced by immunoSEQ multiplex PCR, and TCRdb holds only the in-frame ones, with some missing. This table has 30,000 to 40,000 clones, around 76% appearing once. Sequences were obtained from CD4+ T cells from blood buffy coats. The receptors stem from a human donor in good health.

The rearrangement links TRBV19 to TRBJ1-1, with unresolved D. Germline-derived CDR1 and CDR2 are LNHDA and SQIVND (reference sequence). Trimming cost V 3 bases and J 6 bases, with 14 bases left between them. This CDR3 is built from 14 residues. CDR3 sequence: CASSIFLPLAEAFF. CDR3 sequence (DNA): TGTGCCAGTAGTATCTTCCTGCCCCTGGCTGAAGCTTTCTTT.

The chain recombines TRBV14 with TRBJ1-6; D unresolved. V was clipped by 4 bases and J by 7 bases, with 11 bases between them. Germline assignment: CDR1 SGHDN and CDR2 FVKESK. This CDR3 region has 14 residues. CDR3 nucleotide sequence: TGTGCCAGCAGCCTAGACGACCCGAATTCACCCCTCCACTTT. Its protein product is CASSLDDPNSPLHF.

The chain is built from TRBV18 and TRBJ2-4; D is uncertain. Germline V CDR1 and CDR2: KGHSH, LQKENI. The CDR3 runs to 16 residues. Trimming removed 4 bases from V and 5 bases from J, with 18 bases in between. In DNA, the CDR3 is TGTGCCAGCTCACGGTATTCGAATTTATTTCAAAACATTCAGTACTTC. It yields the protein CASSRYSNLFQNIQYF.

The rearrangement links TRBV19 to TRBJ1-4; D not certain. The V end was cut by 1 base, the J end by 3 bases, with 21 bases between. The germline V gene has CDR1 LNHDA and CDR2 SQIVND (reference sequence). CDR3 length: 19 residues. The CDR3 protein is CASSIVGGIGYSSNEKLFF. The DNA of the CDR3 is TGTGCCAGTAGTATAGTTGGTGGTATAGGCTACAGTTCTAATGAAAAACTGTTTTTT.

This rearrangement joins TRBV28 to TRBJ1-3; TRBD1 might be the D (5 bases). This CDR3 has 15 residues. V was pared by 6 bases and J by 0 bases, with 12 bases between. Germline V gene lookup returns CDR1 MDHEN and CDR2 SYDVKM. CDR3 sequence (DNA): TGTGCCAGCAGACCCGGGACGCCCTCTGGAAACACCATATATTTT. Its protein product is CASRPGTPSGNTIYF.

This chain links TRBV11-2 with TRBJ2-7, with 7 nucleotides matching TRBD2. This CDR3 is built from 14 residues. V gave up 4 bases and J gave up 7 bases; unmatched junction bases: 10. Germline loops: CDR1 SGHAT, CDR2 FQNNGV. CDR3 in DNA: TGTGCCAGCAGCTCCCAACCGGGGGGAGGTGAGCAGTACTTC. The encoded protein is CASSSQPGGGEQYF.

V is TRBV29-1 and J is TRBJ2-6, with TRBD1 identical over 7 bases. This CDR3 contains 13 residues. V gave up 6 bases and J gave up 2 bases; unmatched junction bases: 1. Per germline, CDR1 SQVTM and CDR2 ANQGSEA. CDR3 DNA: TGCAGCGTGACAGGGACTGGGGCCAACGTCCTGACTTTC. Amino acid sequence: CSVTGTGANVLTF.

This chain joins TRBV27 and TRBJ2-1; a possible D gene is TRBD2 (6 bases). The CDR3 runs to 14 residues. The germline V and J ends were trimmed by 10 bases and 5 bases, with 18 bases remaining between them. CDR1 MNHEY and CDR2 SMNVEV come from the germline V gene (reference sequence). The CDR3 DNA follows: TGTGCCACCGGGGTTGGGACTGCCCACAATGAGCAGTTCTTC. Translated: CATGVGTAHNEQFF.

The rearrangement links TRBV5-1 to TRBJ2-3; 7 bases align to TRBD2. CDR1 and CDR2 from the germline V gene are SGHRS and YFSETQ. The J segment lost 2 bases and the V segment lost 0 bases, leaving 3 bases of the junction unmatched. This CDR3 contains 15 residues. The CDR3 region is CASSLASGLTDTQYF. The CDR3 DNA reads as TGCGCCAGCAGCTTGGCTAGCGGCCTCACAGATACGCAGTATTTT.

The V gene is TRBV7-9, the J gene TRBJ2-4, with D hard to call. The germline V gene has CDR1 SEHNR and CDR2 FQNEAQ (reference sequence). This CDR3 region has 14 residues. V shed 5 bases and J shed 1 base, with 9 bases lying between them. The CDR3: CASSNPWAKNIQYF. The CDR3 nucleotides are TGTGCCAGCAGCAACCCTTGGGCCAAAAACATTCAGTACTTC.

Note on this clone: The germline gene is not matched at one end of the junction; a read error may be the cause. The chain couples TRBV5-1 to TRBJ1-1, with TRBD1 as a possible D gene (6 bases). This CDR3 comprises 15 residues. Germline V gives CDR1 SGHRS, CDR2 YFSETQ. CDR3 in DNA: TGCGCCAGCCGATTAACCGGGACAATGAAGACTGAAGCTTTCTTT. Protein sequence: CASRLTGTMKTEAFF.

The table lists this clone with a count of one. The chain combines TRBV7-9 with TRBJ2-7; 7 positions agree with TRBD1. Germline V gene lookup returns CDR1 SEHNR and CDR2 FQNEAQ (reference sequence). This CDR3 comprises 19 residues. With 2 bases clipped from V and 1 base from J, the junction kept 17 bases outside the gene matches. CDR3 protein: CASSLRPGGNVGLSYEQYF. The DNA of the CDR3 is TGTGCCAGCAGCTTACGGCCAGGGGGAAACGTTGGGCTTTCCTACGAGCAGTACTTC.

This clone was seen once. This chain connects TRBV9 to TRBJ2-7; no clear D. Germline-derived CDR1 and CDR2 are SGDLS and YYNGEE. V dropped 3 bases and J dropped 3 bases, with 7 bases sitting between them. The CDR3 covers 12 residues. The CDR3 loop is CASSGAGYEQYF. CDR3 nucleotide sequence: TGTGCCAGCAGCGGGGCCGGCTACGAGCAGTACTTC. Drawing the rest from reference TRBV9 and TRBJ2-7, the complete variable domain is DSGVTQTPKHLITATGQRVTLRCSPRSGDLSVYWYQQSLDQGLQFLIQYYNGEERAKGNILERFSAQQFPDLHSELNLSSLELGDSALYFCASSGAGYEQYFGPGTRLTVT.

V usage is TRBV7-6 and J usage is TRBJ1-1, with D possibly being TRBD1 (5 bases). Germline values: CDR1 SGHVS, CDR2 FNYEAQ. CDR3 length equals 13 residues. V lost 5 bases to trimming and J lost 4 bases, with 11 bases between them. For the CDR3, the DNA is TGTGCCAGCAGCATCAGGGAAGCCACTGAAGCTTTCTTT. The encoded protein is CASSIREATEAFF.

About this clone itself: No DNA is shown, since the ends of the CDR3 on it are uncertain; the CDR3 is the one TCRdb lists. The chain employs TRBV21-1 and TRBJ2-1; TRBD2 was called by the table and not checked on the DNA. TRBV21-1 is recorded as a pseudogene. Counting both end residues, the CDR3 totals 15 amino acids. The CDR3 sequence is CASSKWASGSIEQFF.

The V call is TRBV5-1, the J call TRBJ2-1, with 12 positions matching TRBD2. With V trimmed by 3 bases and J by 8 bases, 12 bases remained unmatched. Germline loops: CDR1 SGHRS, CDR2 YFSETQ. The CDR3 runs to 17 residues. The CDR3 sequence: CASSWTGASGGAYEQFF. Written as DNA, the CDR3 is TGCGCCAGCAGCTGGACCGGAGCTAGCGGGGGGGCGTATGAGCAGTTCTTC.

This clone was detected only once. The chain recombines TRBV10-3 with TRBJ2-5, with 11 bases fitting TRBD2. This CDR3 comprises 16 residues. The V segment lost 3 bases and the J segment 5 bases; nucleotides outside the gene matches: 8. Per germline, CDR1 ENHRY and CDR2 SYGVKD. CDR3 sequence: CAISDLAGGPIETQYF. The CDR3, as DNA: TGTGCCATCAGTGACTTAGCGGGGGGGCCAATTGAGACCCAGTACTTC.

The CDR3 is CASSRWRPEQSNQPQHF. CDR3 nucleotides: TGTGCCAGCTCACGGTGGCGGCCCGAACAAAGCAATCAGCCCCAGCATTTT. V gene TRBV18 combines with J gene TRBJ1-5; D gene ambiguous. Germline loops: CDR1 KGHSH, CDR2 LQKENI. This CDR3 contains 17 residues. V dropped 4 bases and J dropped 1 base, with 17 bases sitting between them.

The genes are TRBV2 and TRBJ1-2; 7 nucleotides agree with TRBD1. The CDR3 consists of 13 residues. CDR1 is SNHLY, CDR2 FYNNEI, per germline. Trimming removed 9 bases from V and 4 bases from J; junction bases left unmatched: 8. As DNA, the CDR3 is TGTGCCAGAAACAGGGGAGGGGGCTATGGCTACACCTTC. Protein: CARNRGGGYGYTF.

The chain links TRBV28 to TRBJ1-2; D gene unclear. Germline V gives CDR1 MDHEN, CDR2 SYDVKM. This CDR3 has 17 residues. The V gene lost 4 bases and the J gene lost 1 base, with 19 bases spanning the gap. The DNA for the CDR3 is TGTGCCAGCAGTTCCCGCCGCGATCTGACCCTTAACTATGGCTACACCTTC. This codes for CASSSRRDLTLNYGYTF.

The chain couples TRBV5-1 to TRBJ2-7; D not certain. Trimming left V 1 base short and J 3 bases short, with 5 bases between. The CDR3 spans 12 residues. Per germline, CDR1 SGHRS and CDR2 YFSETQ. The CDR3 here is CASSLTDYEQYF. DNA of the CDR3: TGCGCCAGCAGCTTGACAGACTACGAGCAGTACTTC.

J is TRBJ2-1 and V is TRBV2; TRBD2 might be the D (7 bases). V lost 7 bases and J 9 bases, leaving 13 bases between the germline ends. CDR1 is SNHLY and CDR2 is FYNNEI in the germline V gene. The CDR3 loop spans 12 amino acids. The CDR3: CASTLGGGEQFF. DNA for the CDR3: TGTGCCAGCACCTTGGGAGGGGGTGAGCAGTTCTTC.